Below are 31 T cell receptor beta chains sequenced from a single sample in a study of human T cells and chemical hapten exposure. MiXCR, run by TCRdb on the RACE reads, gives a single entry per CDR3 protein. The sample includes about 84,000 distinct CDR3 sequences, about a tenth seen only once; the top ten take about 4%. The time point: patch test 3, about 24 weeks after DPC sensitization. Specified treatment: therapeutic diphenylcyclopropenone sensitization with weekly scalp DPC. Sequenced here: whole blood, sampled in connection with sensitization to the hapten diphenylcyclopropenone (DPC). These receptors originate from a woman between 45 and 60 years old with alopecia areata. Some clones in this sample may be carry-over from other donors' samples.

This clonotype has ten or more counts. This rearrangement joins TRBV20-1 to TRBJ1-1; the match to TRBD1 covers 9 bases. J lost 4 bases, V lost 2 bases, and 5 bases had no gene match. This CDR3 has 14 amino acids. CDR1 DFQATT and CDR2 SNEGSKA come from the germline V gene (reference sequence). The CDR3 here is CSARQTGGGTEAFF. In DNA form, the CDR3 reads TGCAGTGCTAGACAGACAGGGGGGGGCACTGAAGCTTTCTTT.

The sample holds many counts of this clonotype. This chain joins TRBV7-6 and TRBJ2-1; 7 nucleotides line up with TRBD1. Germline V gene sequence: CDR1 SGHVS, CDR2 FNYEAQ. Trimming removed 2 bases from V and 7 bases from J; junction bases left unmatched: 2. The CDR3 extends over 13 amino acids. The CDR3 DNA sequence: TGTGCCAGCAGCTTAAGACAGGGTAATGAGCAGTTCTTC. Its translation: CASSLRQGNEQFF.

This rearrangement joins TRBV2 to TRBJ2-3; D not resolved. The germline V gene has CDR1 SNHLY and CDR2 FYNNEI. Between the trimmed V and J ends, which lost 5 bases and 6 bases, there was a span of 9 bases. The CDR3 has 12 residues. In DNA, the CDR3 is TGTGCCAGCAGTTTTATACTGGATACGCAGTATTTT. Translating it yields CASSFILDTQYF.

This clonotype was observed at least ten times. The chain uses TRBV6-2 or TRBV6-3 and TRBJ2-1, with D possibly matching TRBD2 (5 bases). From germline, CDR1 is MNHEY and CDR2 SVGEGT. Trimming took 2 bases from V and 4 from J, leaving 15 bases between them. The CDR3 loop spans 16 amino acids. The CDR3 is CASSYLAGELYNEQFF. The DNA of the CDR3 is TGTGCCAGCAGTTACCTGGCCGGGGAATTGTACAATGAGCAGTTCTTC.

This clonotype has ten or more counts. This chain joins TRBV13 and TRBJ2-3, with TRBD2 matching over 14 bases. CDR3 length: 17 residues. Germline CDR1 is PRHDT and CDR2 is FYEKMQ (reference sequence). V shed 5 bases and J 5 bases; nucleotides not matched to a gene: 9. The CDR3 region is CASSRPTSGRGGDTQYF. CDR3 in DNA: TGTGCCAGCAGCCGCCCGACTAGCGGGAGGGGCGGAGATACGCAGTATTTT.

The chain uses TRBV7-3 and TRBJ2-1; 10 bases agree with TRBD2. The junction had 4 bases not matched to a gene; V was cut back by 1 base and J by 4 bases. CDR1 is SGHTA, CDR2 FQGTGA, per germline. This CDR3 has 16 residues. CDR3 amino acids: CASSLRGLATYNEQFF. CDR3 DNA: TGTGCCAGCAGCTTAAGGGGACTAGCGACGTACAATGAGCAGTTCTTC.

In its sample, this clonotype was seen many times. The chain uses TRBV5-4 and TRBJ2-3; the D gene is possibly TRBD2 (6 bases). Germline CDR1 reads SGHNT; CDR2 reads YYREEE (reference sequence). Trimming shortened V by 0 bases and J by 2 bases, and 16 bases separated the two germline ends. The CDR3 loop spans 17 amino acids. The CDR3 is CASSLDASVGYTDTQYF. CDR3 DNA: TGTGCCAGCAGCTTGGACGCTAGCGTGGGGTACACAGATACGCAGTATTTT.

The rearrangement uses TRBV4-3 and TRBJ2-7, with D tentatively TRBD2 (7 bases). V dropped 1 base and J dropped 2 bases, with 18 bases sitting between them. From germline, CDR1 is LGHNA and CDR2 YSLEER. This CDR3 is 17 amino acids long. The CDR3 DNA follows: TGCGCCAGCAGCCAAGGGGCGGCTGGGGGGGCAGCCTACGAGCAGTACTTC. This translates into CASSQGAAGGAAYEQYF.

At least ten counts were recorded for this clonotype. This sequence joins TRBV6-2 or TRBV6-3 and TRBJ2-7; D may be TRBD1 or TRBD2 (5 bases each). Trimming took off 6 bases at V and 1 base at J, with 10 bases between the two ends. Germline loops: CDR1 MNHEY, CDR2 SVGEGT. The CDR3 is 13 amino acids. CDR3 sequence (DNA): TGTGCCAGCAGCCGGGGACCTTCCTACGAGCAGTACTTC. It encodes CASSRGPSYEQYF.

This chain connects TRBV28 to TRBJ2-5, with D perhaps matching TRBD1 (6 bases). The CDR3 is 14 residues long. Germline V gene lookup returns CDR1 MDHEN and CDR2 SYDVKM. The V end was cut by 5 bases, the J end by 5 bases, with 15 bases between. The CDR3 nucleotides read TGTGCCAGCAGTCCCTCCGGGACATGGGAGACCCAGTACTTC. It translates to CASSPSGTWETQYF.

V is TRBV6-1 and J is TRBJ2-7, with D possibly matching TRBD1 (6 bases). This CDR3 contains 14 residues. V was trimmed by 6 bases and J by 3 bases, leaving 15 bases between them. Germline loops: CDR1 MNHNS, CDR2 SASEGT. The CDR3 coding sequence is TGTGCCAGCAGGGCGCAGGGGTCGAACTACGAGCAGTACTTC. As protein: CASRAQGSNYEQYF.

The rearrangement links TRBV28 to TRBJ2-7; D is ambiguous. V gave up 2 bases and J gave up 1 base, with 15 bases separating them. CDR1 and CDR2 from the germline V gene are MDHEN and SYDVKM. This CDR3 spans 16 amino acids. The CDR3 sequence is CASSLVSRSLSYEQYF. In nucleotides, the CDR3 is TGTGCCAGCAGTTTAGTCAGCAGGAGTTTATCCTACGAGCAGTACTTC.

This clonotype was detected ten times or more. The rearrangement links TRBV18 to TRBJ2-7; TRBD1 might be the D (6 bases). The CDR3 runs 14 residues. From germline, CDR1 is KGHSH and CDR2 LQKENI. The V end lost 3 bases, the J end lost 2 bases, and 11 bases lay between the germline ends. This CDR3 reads CASSPGAGAYEQYF. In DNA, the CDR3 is TGTGCCAGCTCACCGGGGGCAGGTGCCTACGAGCAGTACTTC.

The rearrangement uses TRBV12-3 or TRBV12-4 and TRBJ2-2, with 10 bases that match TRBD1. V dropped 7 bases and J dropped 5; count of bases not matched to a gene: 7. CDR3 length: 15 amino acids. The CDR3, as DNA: TGTGCCAGCACCACACGGACAGGGGGGACCGGGGAGCTGTTTTTT. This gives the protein CASTTRTGGTGELFF.

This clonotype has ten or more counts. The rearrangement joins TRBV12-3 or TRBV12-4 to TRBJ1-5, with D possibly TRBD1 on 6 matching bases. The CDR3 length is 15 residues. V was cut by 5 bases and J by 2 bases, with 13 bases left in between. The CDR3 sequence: CASSPTGRRNQPQHF. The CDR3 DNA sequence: TGTGCCAGCAGTCCGACAGGAAGGCGCAATCAGCCCCAGCATTTT.

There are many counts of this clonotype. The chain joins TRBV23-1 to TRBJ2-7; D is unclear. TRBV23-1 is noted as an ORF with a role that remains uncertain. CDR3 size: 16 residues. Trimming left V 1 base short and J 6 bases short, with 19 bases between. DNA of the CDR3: TGCGCCAGCAGTCAATACCGTTGGGCCCTGCCTACCGAGCAGTACTTC. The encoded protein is CASSQYRWALPTEQYF.

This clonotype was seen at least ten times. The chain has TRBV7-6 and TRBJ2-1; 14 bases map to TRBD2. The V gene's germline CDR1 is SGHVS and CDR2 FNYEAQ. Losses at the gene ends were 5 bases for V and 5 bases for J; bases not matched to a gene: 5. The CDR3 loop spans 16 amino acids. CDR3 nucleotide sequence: TGTGCCAGCAGCCTCGGGACTAGCGGGAGTAACAATGAGCAGTTCTTC. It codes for CASSLGTSGSNNEQFF.

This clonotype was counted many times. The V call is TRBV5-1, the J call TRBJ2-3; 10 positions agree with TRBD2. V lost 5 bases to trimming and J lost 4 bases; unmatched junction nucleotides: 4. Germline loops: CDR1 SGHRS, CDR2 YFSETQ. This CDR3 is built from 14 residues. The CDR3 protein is CASRGLAGADTQYF. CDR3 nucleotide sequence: TGCGCCAGCAGGGGGCTAGCGGGAGCAGATACGCAGTATTTT.

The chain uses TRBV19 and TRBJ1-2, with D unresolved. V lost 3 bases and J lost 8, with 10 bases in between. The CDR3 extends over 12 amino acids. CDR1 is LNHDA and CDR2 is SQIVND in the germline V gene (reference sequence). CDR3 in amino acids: CASSIPGTGYTF. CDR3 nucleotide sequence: TGTGCCAGTAGTATCCCAGGAACCGGCTACACCTTC.

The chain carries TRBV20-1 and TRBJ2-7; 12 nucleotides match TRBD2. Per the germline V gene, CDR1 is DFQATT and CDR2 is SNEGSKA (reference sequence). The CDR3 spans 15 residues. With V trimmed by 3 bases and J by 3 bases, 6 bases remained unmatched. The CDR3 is CSASQLAGGIYEQYF. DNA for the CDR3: TGCAGTGCTAGCCAACTAGCGGGAGGCATCTACGAGCAGTACTTC.

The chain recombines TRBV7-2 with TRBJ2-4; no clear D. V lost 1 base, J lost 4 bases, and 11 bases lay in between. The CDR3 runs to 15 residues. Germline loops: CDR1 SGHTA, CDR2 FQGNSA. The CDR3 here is CASSLDTARKNIQYF. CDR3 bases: TGTGCCAGCAGCTTAGATACGGCCAGGAAAAACATTCAGTACTTC.

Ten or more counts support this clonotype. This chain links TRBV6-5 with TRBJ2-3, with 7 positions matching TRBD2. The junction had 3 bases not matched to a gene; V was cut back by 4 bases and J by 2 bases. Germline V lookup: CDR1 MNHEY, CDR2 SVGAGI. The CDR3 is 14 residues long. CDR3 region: CASSLGLPTDTQYF. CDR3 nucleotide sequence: TGTGCCAGCAGTTTGGGACTACCCACAGATACGCAGTATTTT.

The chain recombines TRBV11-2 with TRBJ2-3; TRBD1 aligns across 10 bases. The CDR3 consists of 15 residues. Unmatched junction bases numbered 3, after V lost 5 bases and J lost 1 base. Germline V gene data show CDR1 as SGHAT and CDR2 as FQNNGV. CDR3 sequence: CASSQDRGRTDTQYF. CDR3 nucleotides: TGTGCCAGCAGCCAAGACAGGGGGCGCACAGATACGCAGTATTTT. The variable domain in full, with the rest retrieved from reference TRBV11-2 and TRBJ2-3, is EAGVAQSPRYKIIEKRQSVAFWCNPISGHATLYWYQQILGQGPKLLIQFQNNGVVDDSQLPKDRFSAERLKGVDSTLKIQPAKLEDSAVYLCASSQDRGRTDTQYFGPGTRLTVL.

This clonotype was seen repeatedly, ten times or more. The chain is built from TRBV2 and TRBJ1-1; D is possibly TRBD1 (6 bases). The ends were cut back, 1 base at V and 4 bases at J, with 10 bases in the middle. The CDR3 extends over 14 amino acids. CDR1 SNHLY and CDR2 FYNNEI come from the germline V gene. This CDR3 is CASSEDRGSTEAFF. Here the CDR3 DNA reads TGTGCCAGCAGTGAAGATAGGGGGAGCACTGAAGCTTTCTTT.

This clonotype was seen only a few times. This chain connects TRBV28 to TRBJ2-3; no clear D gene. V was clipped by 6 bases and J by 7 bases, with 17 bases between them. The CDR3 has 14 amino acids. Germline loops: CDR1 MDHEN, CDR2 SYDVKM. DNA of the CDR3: TGTGCCAGCAGCCAAACCCAACCGGTTTATACGCAGTATTTT. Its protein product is CASSQTQPVYTQYF.

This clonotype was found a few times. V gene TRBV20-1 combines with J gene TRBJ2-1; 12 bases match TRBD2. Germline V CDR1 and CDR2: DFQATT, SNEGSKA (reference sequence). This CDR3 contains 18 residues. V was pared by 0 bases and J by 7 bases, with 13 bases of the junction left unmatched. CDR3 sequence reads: CSAREGVVGLAGRNEQFF. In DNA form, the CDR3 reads TGCAGTGCTAGAGAGGGGGTTGTTGGACTAGCGGGGCGAAATGAGCAGTTCTTC.

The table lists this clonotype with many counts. The CDR3 protein is CASSLNSGSTDTQYF. The CDR3 DNA sequence: TGTGCCAGCAGCCTAAATAGCGGGAGTACAGATACGCAGTATTTT. The chain carries TRBV7-2 and TRBJ2-3, with 9 nucleotides matching TRBD2. After removal of 5 bases from V and 3 bases from J, the junction contained 6 bases not matched to a gene. Germline CDR1 reads SGHTA; CDR2 reads FQGNSA. This CDR3 contains 15 residues.

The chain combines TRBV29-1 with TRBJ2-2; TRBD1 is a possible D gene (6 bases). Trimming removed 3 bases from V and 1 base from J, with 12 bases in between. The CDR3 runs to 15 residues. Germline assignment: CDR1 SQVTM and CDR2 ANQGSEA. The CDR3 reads CSVDGVRGNTGELFF. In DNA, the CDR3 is TGCAGCGTTGATGGAGTCAGGGGGAACACCGGGGAGCTGTTTTTT.

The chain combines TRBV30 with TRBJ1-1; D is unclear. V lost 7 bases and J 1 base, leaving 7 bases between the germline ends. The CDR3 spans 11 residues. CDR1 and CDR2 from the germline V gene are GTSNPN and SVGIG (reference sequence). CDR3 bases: TGTGCCTCAGGTGAGAACACTGAAGCTTTCTTT. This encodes CASGENTEAFF.

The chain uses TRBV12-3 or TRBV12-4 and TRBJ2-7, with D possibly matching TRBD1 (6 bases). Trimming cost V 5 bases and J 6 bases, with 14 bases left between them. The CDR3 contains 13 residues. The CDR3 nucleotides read TGTGCCAGCAGTCCAGACAGGTTGTTCGAGCAGTACTTC. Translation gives CASSPDRLFEQYF.

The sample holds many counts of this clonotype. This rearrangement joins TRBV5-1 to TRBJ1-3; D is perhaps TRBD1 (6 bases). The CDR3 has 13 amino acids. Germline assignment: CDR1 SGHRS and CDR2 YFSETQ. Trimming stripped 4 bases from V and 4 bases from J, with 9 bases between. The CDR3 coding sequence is TGCGCCAGCAGCCCGGACAGAGGAAACACCATATATTTT. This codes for CASSPDRGNTIYF.